The 13 T cell receptor beta chains below come from one sample, sequenced in a study of blood T cell repertoires in COVID-19. Clones were read by immunoSEQ multiplex PCR, and TCRdb kept only the in-frame ones, dropping some. The sample yields 300,000 to 400,000 clones, 75% to 90% seen once. Sequenced sample: peripheral blood. Source of these receptors: a woman between 50 and 59 years old with COVID-19, enrolled during active disease.

This chain uses TRBV2 with TRBJ1-1; D possibly corresponds to TRBD1 (6 bases). The CDR3 consists of 13 residues. Germline V gives CDR1 SNHLY, CDR2 FYNNEI. With 7 bases removed from V and 3 bases from J, the gap between germline ends came to 12 bases. The CDR3 protein is CASMWEGDTEAFF. CDR3 bases: TGTGCCAGCATGTGGGAGGGGGACACTGAAGCTTTCTTT.

V is TRBV9 and J is TRBJ2-1, with 11 nucleotides matching TRBD2. The CDR3 totals 17 residues. After removal of 0 bases from V and 3 bases from J, the junction contained 5 bases not matched to a gene. From germline, CDR1 is SGDLS and CDR2 YYNGEE. CDR3: CASSVAASGRNYNEQFF. The CDR3 DNA follows: TGTGCCAGCAGCGTAGCGGCTAGCGGGAGGAACTACAATGAGCAGTTCTTC.

CDR3 nucleotides: TGTGCCAGCAGGGGGGCGGCCCAAGAGACCCAGTACTTC. Its protein is CASRGAAQETQYF. This chain uses TRBV6-6 with TRBJ2-5, with a possible D match to TRBD1 (6 bases). The CDR3 contains 13 residues. V was pared by 6 bases and J by 1 base, with 9 bases between. Germline loops: CDR1 MNHNY, CDR2 SVGAGI (reference sequence).

The count of this clone is one. The genes are TRBV5-1 and TRBJ2-1; 8 bases are shared with TRBD2. Germline-derived CDR1 and CDR2 are SGHRS and YFSETQ. The CDR3 length is 15 residues. After removal of 4 bases from V and 5 bases from J, the junction contained 8 bases not matched to a gene. CDR3 bases: TGCGCCAGCAGCGGCAGCGGGAGTTGGAACAATGAGCAGTTCTTC. It yields the protein CASSGSGSWNNEQFF.

The J gene is TRBJ2-7, the V gene TRBV9, with 9 bases matching TRBD1. The CDR3 runs to 16 residues. The germline CDR1 and CDR2 sequences are SGDLS and YYNGEE. The J segment lost 6 bases and the V segment lost 3 bases, leaving 13 bases of the junction unmatched. The CDR3 region has the DNA TGTGCCAGCAGCGCAGATTTGGGACAGGGAAACGCCGAGCAGTACTTC. Protein: CASSADLGQGNAEQYF.

The chain is built from TRBV6-6 and TRBJ1-6; D is undetermined. Germline lookup yields CDR1 MNHNY and CDR2 SVGAGI (reference sequence). The CDR3 sequence is 18 residues long. Trimming removed 5 bases from V and 0 bases from J, with 17 bases in between. This CDR3 is CASSRTWRESSYNSPLHF. In DNA, the CDR3 is TGTGCCAGCAGTCGCACATGGAGGGAAAGCTCCTATAATTCACCCCTCCACTTT.

The gene calls are TRBV5-8 and TRBJ1-6; TRBD1 matches at 7 bases. CDR1 is SGHTS, CDR2 YDEGEE, per germline. V was clipped by 1 base and J by 4 bases; unmatched bases: 8. The CDR3 length is 17 residues. The CDR3 sequence: CASSLSAGTDYNSPLHF. For the CDR3, the DNA is TGTGCCAGCAGCTTGTCGGCCGGGACAGATTATAATTCACCCCTCCACTTT.

This clone was seen more than once but under ten times. This rearrangement joins TRBV10-1 to TRBJ1-1; unclear D gene. The germline CDR1 and CDR2 sequences are WNHNN and SYGVQD (reference sequence). This CDR3 comprises 14 residues. Trimming cost V 3 bases and J 1 base, with 9 bases left between them. CDR3 region: CASSDAQENTEAFF. The DNA of the CDR3 is TGCGCCAGCAGTGATGCGCAGGAGAACACTGAAGCTTTCTTT.

The chain joins TRBV24-1 to TRBJ1-2, with 7 positions matching TRBD1. The CDR3 is made up of 19 amino acids. V was clipped by 0 bases and J by 0 bases; unmatched bases: 12. Germline CDR1 is KGHDR and CDR2 is SFDVKD. This CDR3 is CATSDLHDGTADANYGYTF. CDR3 coding DNA: TGTGCCACCAGTGATTTGCATGACGGGACAGCCGATGCTAACTATGGCTACACCTTC.

This chain links TRBV12-3 or TRBV12-4 with TRBJ2-7; D may be TRBD2 (5 bases). The germline V and J ends were trimmed by 6 bases and 0 bases, with 9 bases remaining between them. The CDR3 is 13 amino acids. CDR3 nucleotides: TGTGCCAGCAGGCCGCGGGCCTCCTACGAGCAGTACTTC. Protein product: CASRPRASYEQYF.

This chain links TRBV9 with TRBJ1-1, with 7 bases that match TRBD1. With V trimmed by 3 bases and J by 6 bases, 11 bases remained unmatched. CDR3 length equals 15 residues. Germline V gene data show CDR1 as SGDLS and CDR2 as YYNGEE. The CDR3 here is CASSGETGSAAEAFF. DNA of the CDR3: TGTGCCAGCAGCGGAGAGACAGGGTCAGCGGCTGAAGCTTTCTTT.

The chain uses TRBV19 and TRBJ2-7, with D perhaps TRBD2 (5 bases). Germline V lookup: CDR1 LNHDA, CDR2 SQIVND (reference sequence). The CDR3 contains 14 residues. Trimming pared 5 bases from V and 5 bases from J, leaving 16 bases between. In DNA, the CDR3 is TGTGCCAGTAGTCCGGGATCCTGGGTTCACGAGCAGTACTTC. As protein: CASSPGSWVHEQYF.

This chain links TRBV18 with TRBJ1-1; 11 nucleotides match TRBD1. The CDR3 has 19 residues. Per the germline V gene, CDR1 is KGHSH and CDR2 is LQKENI. J lost 5 bases, V lost 3 bases, and 17 bases had no gene match. The CDR3 protein is CASSPRLRDRGIRGTEAFF. The CDR3 nucleotides are TGTGCCAGCTCACCGAGGCTCCGGGACAGGGGGATAAGGGGGACTGAAGCTTTCTTT.